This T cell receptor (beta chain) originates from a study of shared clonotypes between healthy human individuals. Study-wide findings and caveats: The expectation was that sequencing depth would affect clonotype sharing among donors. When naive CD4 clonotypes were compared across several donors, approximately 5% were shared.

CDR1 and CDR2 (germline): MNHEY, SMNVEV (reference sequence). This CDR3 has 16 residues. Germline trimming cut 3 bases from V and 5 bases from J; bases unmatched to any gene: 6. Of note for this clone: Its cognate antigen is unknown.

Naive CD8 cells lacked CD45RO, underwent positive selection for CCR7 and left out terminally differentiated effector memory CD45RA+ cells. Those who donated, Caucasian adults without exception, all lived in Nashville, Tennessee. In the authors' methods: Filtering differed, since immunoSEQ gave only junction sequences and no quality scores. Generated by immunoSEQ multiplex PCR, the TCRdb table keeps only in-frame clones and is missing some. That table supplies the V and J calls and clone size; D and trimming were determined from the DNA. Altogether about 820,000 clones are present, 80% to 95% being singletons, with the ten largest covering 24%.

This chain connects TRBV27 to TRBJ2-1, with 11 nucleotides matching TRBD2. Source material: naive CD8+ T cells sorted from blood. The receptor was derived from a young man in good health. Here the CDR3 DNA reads TGTGCCAGCAGTTTTGTTAGCGGGAGGGGAGACAATGAGCAGTTCTTC. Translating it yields CASSFVSGRGDNEQFF.